The rows below give T cell receptor beta chains drawn from one sample of a study of T cell changes during pregnancy in multiple sclerosis. Clones were sequenced by immunoSEQ multiplex PCR, and TCRdb holds only the in-frame ones, with some missing. Of around 66,000 clones listed, more than 75% are singletons. The material sequenced was peripheral blood, taken in the first trimester of pregnancy. The receptor source for this set is a female donor in good health, enrolled as a control in a pregnancy study. The CDR3 runs from the conserved cysteine through the conserved F or W. The D gene is left open where the match is weak. Only some rows state a clone size, as once, few, many or a class for expanded clones.

size	D	J	V	DNA	CDR3
.	TRBD1	TRBJ2-1	TRBV6-6	TGTGCCAGCATCCTCAGGACAGGGGTGAATGAGCAGTTCTTC	CASILRTGVNEQFF
.	.	TRBJ1-5	TRBV6-1	TGTGCCAGCAACTCGATGGGGCTGGGGCAGCCCCAGCATTTT	CASNSMGLGQPQHF
many	.	TRBJ2-5	TRBV18	TGTGCCAGCTCACCATCCGCAGGCTTACAGACCCAGTACTTC	CASSPSAGLQTQYF
.	TRBD2	TRBJ2-3	TRBV30	TGTGCCTGGAGTGTACTGCGGGGGGGGGATACGCAGTATTTT	CAWSVLRGGDTQYF
.	TRBD1	TRBJ1-2	TRBV6-5	TGTGCCAGCAGGGGGCGGTCACAGGGGAACTATGGCTACACCTTC	CASRGRSQGNYGYTF
.	.	TRBJ1-1	TRBV11-2	TGTGCCAGCAGCTTAGTCGGGGGGACTGAAGCTTTCTTT	CASSLVGGTEAFF
.	.	TRBJ2-3	TRBV10-3	TGTGCCATCAGTGGGAGGATCGAGACAGATACGCAGTATTTT	CAISGRIETDTQYF
few	.	TRBJ1-6	TRBV7-9	TGTGCCAGCAGCTTAGGGGAGGCTGAGAATTCACCCCTCCACTTT	CASSLGEAENSPLHF
.	.	TRBJ2-2	TRBV21-1	TGTGCCAGCAGCAACTTAACGGCGGGGGGGCCCGGCACCGGGGAGCTGTTTTTT	CASSNLTAGGPGTGELFF
.	.	TRBJ1-5	TRBV19	TGTGCCAGTAGTATAGGGGTAACGGGATTGGATCAGCCCCAGCATTTT	CASSIGVTGLDQPQHF
.	TRBD1	TRBJ1-5	TRBV28	TGTGCCAGCAGGCCCGGGACAGGGAATTCGGAGCCCCAGCATTTT	CASRPGTGNSEPQHF
.	TRBD1	TRBJ2-7	TRBV27	TGTGCCAGCAGTCCCGCCGGGACAGGGAGCCACGAGCAGTACTTC	CASSPAGTGSHEQYF
once	TRBD2	TRBJ2-2	TRBV9	TGTGCCAGCAGCGTAACGGTAGCGGGAGGGCCTCCCGGGGAGCTGTTTTTT	CASSVTVAGGPPGELFF
.	.	TRBJ2-3	TRBV27	TGTGCCAGCAGTTTATCAAGACTTTACACAGATACGCAGTATTTT	CASSLSRLYTDTQYF
.	.	TRBJ2-1	TRBV19	TGTGCCAGTAGTATTGGGGGCCTCTCCTACAATGAGCAGTTCTTC	CASSIGGLSYNEQFF
.	.	TRBJ1-1	TRBV5-5	TGTGCCAGCAGCTTGGGAGGGACTTTGGGAACTGAAGCTTTCTTT	CASSLGGTLGTEAFF
few	.	TRBJ2-1	TRBV27	TGTGCCAGCAGTTTATATTCCGTTGGAGGGAGGTACTACAATGAGCAGTTCTTC	CASSLYSVGGRYYNEQFF
.	.	TRBJ2-7	TRBV5-1	TGCGCCAGCTACCCCAGGAGGGGAGGCTACGAGCAGTACTTC	CASYPRRGGYEQYF
.	.	TRBJ1-1	TRBV4-1	TGCGCCAGCAGCCAAGATCGGAGACAGGCTTCGAACACTGAAGCTTTCTTT	CASSQDRRQASNTEAFF
.	TRBD2	TRBJ2-5	TRBV5-1	TGCGCCAGCAGCCCAAGGGAGGGGTCACGAGAGACCCAGTACTTC	CASSPREGSRETQYF
.	TRBD2	TRBJ2-6	TRBV2	TGTGCGCGGGGGATCTCTAGCTCTGGGGCCAACGTCCTGACTTTC	CARGISSSGANVLTF
.	TRBD2	TRBJ2-3	TRBV6-4	TGTGCCAGCAGTAACCTAGCGGGAGGGGCGGCAGATACGCAGTATTTT	CASSNLAGGAADTQYF
.	TRBD1	TRBJ1-2	TRBV5-1	TGCGCCAGCAGCTCTACATCCCGGGACAGGGGGCAGGGCTACACCTTC	CASSSTSRDRGQGYTF
.	.	TRBJ2-3	TRBV10-3	TGTGCCATCAGTGAGCGGGAACTTTTCACAGATACGCAGTATTTT	CAISERELFTDTQYF
.	.	TRBJ2-5	TRBV4-2	TGTGCCAGCAGCTTATGGAGGCGTGACCAAGAGACCCAGTACTTC	CASSLWRRDQETQYF
.	.	TRBJ1-4	TRBV6-5	TGTGCCAGCAGTTTCAGGGGCAGTGAAAAACTGTTTTTT	CASSFRGSEKLFF
.	.	TRBJ2-7	TRBV6-6	TGTGCCAGCAGTTACGGCAGGGGGGCCTACGAGCAGTACTTC	CASSYGRGAYEQYF
.	TRBD2	TRBJ2-5	TRBV7-2	TGTGCCAGCAGCCATTCAGCTAGCGGGAGGGCGGAGACCCAGTACTTC	CASSHSASGRAETQYF
.	TRBD1	TRBJ1-1	TRBV7-2	TGTGCCAGCAGCTTAGGTACAGGGGCGCGTGGTAGAGATACTGAAGCTTTCTTT	CASSLGTGARGRDTEAFF
.	.	TRBJ1-5	TRBV2	TGTGCCAGCAGTGAAATGAGGGTTCGGGCAAATCAGCCCCAGCATTTT	CASSEMRVRANQPQHF
.	TRBD1	TRBJ2-7	TRBV30	TGTGCCTGGAGACACACAGGGGGCTCCTACGAGCAGTACTTC	CAWRHTGGSYEQYF
.	TRBD1	TRBJ1-1	TRBV5-1	TGCGCCAGCAGCTTTACAGGGGGCCCTGAAGCTTTCTTT	CASSFTGGPEAFF
.	TRBD2	TRBJ2-5	TRBV9	TGTGCCAGCAGCGTAGCGGGAGGGATCCAAGAGACCCAGTACTTC	CASSVAGGIQETQYF
.	TRBD2	TRBJ2-2	TRBV7-3	TGTGCCAGCAGCTTAAATCGACTAGCGGGGGACACCGGGGAGCTGTTTTTT	CASSLNRLAGDTGELFF
.	TRBD1	TRBJ2-7	TRBV5-4	TGTGCCAGCAGCTCCCCGACAGGGAGTAGCTACGAGCAGTACTTC	CASSSPTGSSYEQYF
.	TRBD1	TRBJ1-5	TRBV28	TGTGCCAGCAGTTTGGACAGGGGGCGCGATCAGCCCCAGCATTTT	CASSLDRGRDQPQHF
few	.	TRBJ1-4	TRBV25-1	TGTGCCAGCAGTGAAGCGTATGAAAAACTGTTTTTT	CASSEAYEKLFF
.	.	TRBJ2-5	TRBV7-9	TGTGCCAGCAGCTTCATCCCAGTTGAGACCCAGTACTTC	CASSFIPVETQYF
.	.	TRBJ2-2	TRBV5-8	TGTGCCAGCAGCTCACGAGATGCGGGGCCCACCGGGGAGCTGTTTTTT	CASSSRDAGPTGELFF
.	TRBD1	TRBJ2-7	TRBV29-1	TGCAGCGTTCCAGGACAGGGAGAATACGAGCAGTACTTC	CSVPGQGEYEQYF
.	.	TRBJ2-7	TRBV5-6	TGTGCCAGCAGCTTAAGCCCTGTACCGGGGCAGTACTTC	CASSLSPVPGQYF
.	.	TRBJ1-4	TRBV5-8	TGTGCCAGCAGCTTGGGCAGGGTCCTTCTTCCCCATGAAAAACTGTTTTTT	CASSLGRVLLPHEKLFF
.	.	TRBJ2-4	TRBV7-9	TGTGCCAGCAGCTCAGGCAAAAACATTCAGTACTTC	CASSSGKNIQYF
.	.	TRBJ1-2	TRBV5-4	TGTGCCAGCAGCTTGGGACTTAACTATGGCTACACCTTC	CASSLGLNYGYTF
.	.	TRBJ1-2	TRBV7-6	TGTGCCAGCAGCCGCGACAAGGCCCCAGACACCTTC	CASSRDKAPDTF
.	.	TRBJ1-2	TRBV30	TGTGCCTGGTACAGACAGACCTATGGCTACACCTTC	CAWYRQTYGYTF
.	TRBD1	TRBJ2-7	TRBV12-5	TGTGCTAGTGGTTTGGGAACCGGGACAGTACTAGTGGAGCAGTACTTC	CASGLGTGTVLVEQYF
.	TRBD1	TRBJ1-1	TRBV11-1	TGTGCCAGCAGCCAGCGACAGGGTAAGGCTGAAGCTTTCTTT	CASSQRQGKAEAFF
.	TRBD2	TRBJ2-2	TRBV10-3	TGTGCCATCAGTGAGTTGAATAGCGGGACCAGCACCGGGGAGCTGTTTTTT	CAISELNSGTSTGELFF
once	.	TRBJ2-5	TRBV29-1	TGCAGCGTTCGTCGAAGGGGGGAGACCCAGTACTTC	CSVRRRGETQYF
.	.	TRBJ2-2	TRBV28	TGTGCCAGCAGTGTGGGGGCAGGGGCCGGGCGGGAGCTGTTTTTT	CASSVGAGAGRELFF
.	TRBD1	TRBJ2-1	TRBV18	TGTGCCAGCTCCCTTTTCTCAGGGGGCGCGCACAATGAGCAGTTCTTC	CASSLFSGGAHNEQFF
.	.	TRBJ1-2	TRBV4-2	TGTGCCAGCAGGACACGGAACTATGGCTACACCTTC	CASRTRNYGYTF
.	.	TRBJ2-3	TRBV5-4	TGTGCCAGCAGCTTGGCGGGTCCCTCTAGCACAGATACGCAGTATTTT	CASSLAGPSSTDTQYF
.	TRBD1	TRBJ1-5	TRBV6-5	TGTGCCAGCAGGGCTGGACAGGGGGCGGATCAGCCCCAGCATTTT	CASRAGQGADQPQHF
few	TRBD1	TRBJ2-7	TRBV19	TGTGCCAGTACCCTGGACGGGACAGTACGCTACGAGCAGTACTTC	CASTLDGTVRYEQYF
.	.	TRBJ1-6	TRBV4-1	TGCGCCAGCAGCCCACTGGGGCCGGATAATTCACCCCTCCACTTT	CASSPLGPDNSPLHF
few	.	TRBJ1-3	TRBV19	TGTGCCAGTAGTATTGGCGGCGTTGCCTCTGGAAACACCATATATTTT	CASSIGGVASGNTIYF
.	.	TRBJ2-6	TRBV19	TGTGCCAGTAGTATAGGGGAGTTCGGGGCCAACGTCCTGACTTTC	CASSIGEFGANVLTF
.	.	TRBJ2-1	TRBV19	TGTGCCAGTAGTATGAGGTCTCGGAATGAGCAGTTCTTC	CASSMRSRNEQFF